Listed below are T cell receptor beta chains from one sample, sequenced in a study of low-dose radiotherapy and immunotherapy resistance in tumors. Using its own MiXCR run on the reads, TCRdb lists one record per CDR3 protein. The table shows tens of thousands of distinct CDR3 sequences, with around 20% occurring only once. Here the sequenced sample was PBMCs, taken after low-dose radiotherapy plus immunotherapy. These receptor sequences come from a female donor with ovarian cancer. Each CDR3 is given with its conserved first and last residue. A D gene is named only where the DNA matches it firmly. Part of the rows lack a size; the others show once, few, many or a class for expanded clones.

V	D	size	CDR3
TRBV19	NA	many	CASSFNGRDTEAFF
TRBV3-1	TRBD2	many	CASSQDTSGGRYF
TRBV3-1	NA	many	CASSQGGGLPSTDTQYF
TRBV20-1	NA	many	CSAGLLAKNIQYF
TRBV18	TRBD2	many	CASSPRADSGGMQFF
TRBV5-1	NA	many	CASSLEAGVTGELFF
TRBV2	NA	NA	CASRTGTSTGELFF
TRBV7-6	TRBD1	NA	CASSFRDRAVGYTF
TRBV20-1	NA	NA	CSAREGGPLLNTEAFF
TRBV2	TRBD2	many	CASSRTSGSLNTGELFF
TRBV7-2	NA	many	CASSTRDGIYEQYF
TRBV18	TRBD2	many	CASSPRLAGQRTGELFF
TRBV20-1	NA	few	CSAPRGGYDTEAFF
TRBV12-5	NA	many	CASGREWGELFF
TRBV29-1	TRBD2	many	CSVSGGEGLAGGGPGPQYF
TRBV28	TRBD1	many	CASSLTGTVYEQYF
TRBV5-3	NA	NA	CASSSRTPGNTEAFF
TRBV5-6	TRBD1	NA	CASRAAGTGQETQYF
TRBV4-2	TRBD2	many	CASSRRTSGSVGGTDTQYF
TRBV2	NA	NA	CASNPRGGTNTEAFF
TRBV20-1	TRBD2	many	CSARDALREGPRYF
TRBV5-1	TRBD2	NA	CASSPGLAGPYEQYF
TRBV10-3	TRBD1	NA	CAISPLTGEVYNEQFF
TRBV3-1	TRBD2	many	CATPPSGELAKNIQYF
TRBV24-1	TRBD1	NA	CVTSDTYGQGLIPNTGELFF
TRBV4-3	TRBD1	many	CASSQDHGGRGTEAFF
TRBV12-3/TRBV12-4	TRBD2	many	CASRGTSEETQYF
TRBV7-2	TRBD2	many	CASSLGTSGRFTDTQYF
TRBV28	TRBD1	many	CASRKTGSETQYF
TRBV6-2/TRBV6-3	NA	many	CASSYRPDSPLHF
TRBV28	TRBD1	NA	CASSPRTGAEQYF
TRBV5-1	NA	NA	CASSLASYEQYF
TRBV12-3/TRBV12-4	TRBD1	few	CASSKDRGSNEKLFF
TRBV19	TRBD2	many	CASSLLLAGSQETQYF
TRBV2	TRBD2	many	CASRPTSGVADTQYF
TRBV28	NA	NA	CASSVFTQKNTEAFF
TRBV3-1	TRBD1	many	CASSRVTGDNTEAFF
TRBV4-3	NA	NA	CASSEYGLSSTAGELFF
TRBV5-1	TRBD1	many	CASSPEQGAGITEAFF
TRBV20-1	TRBD2	few	CSAGGGIADTQYF
TRBV2	TRBD1	many	CASSGQGAYIQYF
TRBV9	NA	many	CASSEGRGYEQYF
TRBV4-1	TRBD1	once	CASSQDRQGRRETQYF
TRBV6-5	TRBD1	NA	CASTGTGRHEQFF
TRBV11-3	TRBD2	many	CASSSGWGSGGGEQFF
TRBV5-1	NA	NA	CASSLSSAGQNTEAFF
TRBV20-1	NA	many	CSASEDPGTQYF
TRBV10-3	NA	many	CAISDKGFTEAFF
TRBV7-2	TRBD1	NA	CASRRQGTDRAEAFF